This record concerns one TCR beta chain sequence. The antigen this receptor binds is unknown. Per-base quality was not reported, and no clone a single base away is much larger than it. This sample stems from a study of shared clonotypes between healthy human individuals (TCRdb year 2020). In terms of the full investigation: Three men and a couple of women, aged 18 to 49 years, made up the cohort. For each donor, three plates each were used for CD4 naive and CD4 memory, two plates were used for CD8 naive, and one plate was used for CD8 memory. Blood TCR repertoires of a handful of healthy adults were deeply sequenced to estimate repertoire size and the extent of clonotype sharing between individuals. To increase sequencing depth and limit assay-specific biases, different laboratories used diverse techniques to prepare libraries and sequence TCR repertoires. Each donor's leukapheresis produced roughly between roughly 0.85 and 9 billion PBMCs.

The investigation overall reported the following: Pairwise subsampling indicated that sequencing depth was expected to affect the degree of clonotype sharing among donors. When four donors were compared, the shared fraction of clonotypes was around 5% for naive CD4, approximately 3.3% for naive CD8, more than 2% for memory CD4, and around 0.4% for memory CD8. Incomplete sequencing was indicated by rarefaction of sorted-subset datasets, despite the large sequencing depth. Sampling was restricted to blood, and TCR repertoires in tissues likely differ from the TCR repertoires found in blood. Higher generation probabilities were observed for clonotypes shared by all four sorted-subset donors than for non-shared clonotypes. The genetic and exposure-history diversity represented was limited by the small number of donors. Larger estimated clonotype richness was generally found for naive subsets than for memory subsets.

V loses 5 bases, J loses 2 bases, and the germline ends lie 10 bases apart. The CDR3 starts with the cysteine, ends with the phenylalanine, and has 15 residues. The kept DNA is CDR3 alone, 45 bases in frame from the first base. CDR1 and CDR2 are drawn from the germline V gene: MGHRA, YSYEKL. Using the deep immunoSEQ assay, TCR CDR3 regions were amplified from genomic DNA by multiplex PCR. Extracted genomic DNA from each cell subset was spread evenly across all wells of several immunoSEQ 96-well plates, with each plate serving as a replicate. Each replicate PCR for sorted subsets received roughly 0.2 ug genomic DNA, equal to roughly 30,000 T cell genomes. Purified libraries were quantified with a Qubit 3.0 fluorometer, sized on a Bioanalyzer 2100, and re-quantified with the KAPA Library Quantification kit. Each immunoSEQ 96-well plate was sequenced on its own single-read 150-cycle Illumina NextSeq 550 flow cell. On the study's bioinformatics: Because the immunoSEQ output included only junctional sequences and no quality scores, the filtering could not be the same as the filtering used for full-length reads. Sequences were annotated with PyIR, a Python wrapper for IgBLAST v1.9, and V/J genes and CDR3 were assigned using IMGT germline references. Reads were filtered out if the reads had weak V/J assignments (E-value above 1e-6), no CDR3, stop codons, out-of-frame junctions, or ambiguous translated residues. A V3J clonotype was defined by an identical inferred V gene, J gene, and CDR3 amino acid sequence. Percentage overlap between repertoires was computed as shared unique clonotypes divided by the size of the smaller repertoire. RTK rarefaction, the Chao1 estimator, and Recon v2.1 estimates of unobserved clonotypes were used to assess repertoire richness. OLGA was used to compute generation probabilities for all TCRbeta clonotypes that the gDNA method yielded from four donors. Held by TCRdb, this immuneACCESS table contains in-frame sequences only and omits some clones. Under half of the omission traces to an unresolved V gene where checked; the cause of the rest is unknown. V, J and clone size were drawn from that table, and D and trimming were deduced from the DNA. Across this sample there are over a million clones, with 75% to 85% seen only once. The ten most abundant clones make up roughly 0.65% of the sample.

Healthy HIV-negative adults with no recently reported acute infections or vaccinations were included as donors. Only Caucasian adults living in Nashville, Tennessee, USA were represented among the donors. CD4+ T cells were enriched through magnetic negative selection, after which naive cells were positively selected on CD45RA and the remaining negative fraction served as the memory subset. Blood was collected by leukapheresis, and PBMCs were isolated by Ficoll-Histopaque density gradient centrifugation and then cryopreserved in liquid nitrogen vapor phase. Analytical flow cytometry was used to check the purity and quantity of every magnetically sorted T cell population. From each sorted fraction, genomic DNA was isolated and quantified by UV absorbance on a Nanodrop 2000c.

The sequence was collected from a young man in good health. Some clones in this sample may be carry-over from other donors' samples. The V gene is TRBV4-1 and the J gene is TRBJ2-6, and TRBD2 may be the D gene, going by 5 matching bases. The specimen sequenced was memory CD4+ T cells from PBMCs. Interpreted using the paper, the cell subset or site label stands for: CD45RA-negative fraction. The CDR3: CASSSYGAGANVLTF. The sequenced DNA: TGCGCCAGCAGCTCATACGGGGCTGGGGCCAACGTCCTGACTTTC.